What follows are 32 T cell receptor beta chains derived from one specimen sequenced in a study of T cell responses to AZD1222 COVID-19 vaccine (dated by TCRdb to the early 2020s). The method behind the library was the immunoSEQ multiplex PCR assay. In its TCRdb copy, this immuneACCESS table keeps in-frame sequences only and misses some clones. Where compared with another copy, unresolved V genes explain less than half of these, and the others have no known cause. This sample has about 110,000 clones in its table, and around 90% of those were observed once. The ten largest clones represent around 2.5% of the sample. The meaning of the sample's time point label: about 28 days (+/-7) after the second vaccine dose. The sample here was peripheral blood, taken 28 days after the second AZD1222 dose. These receptors were taken from an adult who received the AZD1222 COVID-19 vaccine.

The V gene is TRBV7-2, the J gene TRBJ2-7, with 7 bases that match TRBD1. The germline gives CDR1 SGHTA, CDR2 FQGNSA. The CDR3 contains 14 residues. V lost 3 bases, J lost 4 bases, and 6 bases stayed unmatched. The CDR3 sequence is CASSFRQGSYEQYF. CDR3 in DNA: TGTGCCAGCAGCTTCCGACAGGGTTCGTACGAGCAGTACTTC.

The J gene is TRBJ2-7, the V gene TRBV28, with D possibly matching TRBD1 (6 bases). Deletions cut 6 bases from V and 9 bases from J, with 15 bases between. This CDR3 region has 12 residues. Germline V gene sequence: CDR1 MDHEN, CDR2 SYDVKM. The CDR3 region has the DNA TGTGCCAGCAGCGCCGTCGTCAGGGGGCAGTACTTC. It translates to CASSAVVRGQYF.

A note on this clone: The identical CDR3 is also encoded by other nucleotide sequences in the sample. This rearrangement joins TRBV4-1 to TRBJ2-7; weak D call: TRBD1 (6 bases). Germline V gene lookup returns CDR1 MGHRA and CDR2 YSYEKL. V dropped 3 bases and J dropped 2 bases, with 8 bases sitting between them. The CDR3 is made up of 13 amino acids. For the CDR3, the DNA is TGCGCCAGCAGCCAGGACAGAACCTACGAGCAGTACTTC. Translated: CASSQDRTYEQYF.

V and J are TRBV6-2 or TRBV6-3 and TRBJ1-2; D may be TRBD1 (5 bases). Germline CDR1 MNHEY, CDR2 SVGEGT. The CDR3 is 13 amino acids. Trimming pared 5 bases from V and 3 bases from J, leaving 10 bases between. CDR3 sequence (DNA): TGTGCCAGCAGTAGCGGGACGGACTATGGCTACACCTTC. Its protein is CASSSGTDYGYTF.

The chain combines TRBV7-4 with TRBJ1-5, with D uncertain. The CDR3 extends over 16 amino acids. Germline CDR1 and CDR2: SGHVT and SQSDAQ. V lost 1 base, J lost 3 bases, and 13 bases lay in between. The CDR3 spells CASSLVSQVNNQPQHF. CDR3 bases: TGTGCCAGCAGCTTAGTAAGTCAAGTTAACAATCAGCCCCAGCATTTT.

The chain links TRBV3-1 (or the pseudogene TRBV3-2) to TRBJ1-4; D gene unclear. This CDR3 spans 14 amino acids. With 3 bases removed from V and 8 bases from J, the gap between germline ends came to 13 bases. Germline values: CDR1 LGHDT, CDR2 YNNKEL (reference sequence). The CDR3 DNA sequence: TGTGCCAGCAGCCATAATTCCCGGCGAGAAAAACTGTTTTTT. This encodes CASSHNSRREKLFF.

The V and J genes are TRBV10-3 and TRBJ2-7; unclear D gene. Germline lookup yields CDR1 ENHRY and CDR2 SYGVKD. This CDR3 has 14 residues. V shed 0 bases and J shed 5 bases, with 11 bases lying between them. The CDR3 protein is CAISESNQGHEQYF. The CDR3 DNA follows: TGTGCCATCAGTGAGTCAAATCAAGGCCACGAGCAGTACTTC.

The chain carries TRBV3-1 (or the pseudogene TRBV3-2) and TRBJ2-5, with 9 positions matching TRBD2. V dropped 0 bases and J dropped 1; count of bases not matched to a gene: 12. This CDR3 spans 19 amino acids. CDR1 and CDR2 (germline): LGHDT, YNNKEL (reference sequence). The CDR3: CASSQEAAGGRLPQETQYF. In nucleotides, the CDR3 is TGTGCCAGCAGCCAAGAAGCAGCGGGGGGCAGGTTACCCCAAGAGACCCAGTACTTC.

The chain carries TRBV21-1 and TRBJ2-3; the D call of TRBD2 is as the table states it, not checked on the DNA. TRBV21-1 is listed as a pseudogene. This CDR3 comprises 17 residues. The CDR3 region is CASSKVRLAGDTDTQYF. Written as DNA, the CDR3 is TGTGCCAGCAGCAAAGTTAGGCTAGCGGGGGACACAGATACGCAGTATTTT.

This chain joins TRBV18 and TRBJ2-3; TRBD2 is a possible D gene (5 bases). Trimming pared 1 base from V and 5 bases from J, leaving 16 bases between. The CDR3 is 16 residues long. Per germline, CDR1 KGHSH and CDR2 LQKENI. CDR3 in amino acids: CASSPRLKFGEDTQYF. CDR3 nucleotides: TGTGCCAGCTCACCACGTCTGAAGTTCGGGGAAGATACGCAGTATTTT.

The rearrangement links TRBV5-8 to TRBJ2-5; TRBD1 matches at 8 bases. The CDR3 has 14 residues. The trim removed 4 bases at V and 4 bases at J, leaving 6 bases unmatched. From germline, CDR1 is SGHTS and CDR2 YDEGEE. CDR3 residues: CASSGTGGGETQYF. Here the CDR3 DNA reads TGTGCCAGCAGCGGAACAGGGGGTGGAGAGACCCAGTACTTC. The variable domain in full, with the rest retrieved from reference TRBV5-8 and TRBJ2-5, is EAGVTQSPTHLIKTRGQQATLRCSPISGHTSVYWYQQALGLGLQFLLWYDEGEERNRGNFPPRFSGRQFPNYSSELNVNALELEDSALYLCASSGTGGGETQYFGPGTRLLVL.

This sequence joins TRBV11-2 and TRBJ1-3; D remains ambiguous. V lost 2 bases and J 0 bases, leaving 14 bases between the germline ends. The CDR3 totals 17 residues. CDR1 is SGHAT, CDR2 FQNNGV, per germline. CDR3 sequence (DNA): TGTGCCAGCAGCTTAATAGGAGGGTTACTCTCTGGAAACACCATATATTTT. This gives the protein CASSLIGGLLSGNTIYF. The entire variable domain, with the rest obtained from reference TRBV11-2 and TRBJ1-3, is as follows: EAGVAQSPRYKIIEKRQSVAFWCNPISGHATLYWYQQILGQGPKLLIQFQNNGVVDDSQLPKDRFSAERLKGVDSTLKIQPAKLEDSAVYLCASSLIGGLLSGNTIYFGEGSWLTVV.

The chain couples TRBV10-3 to TRBJ2-7; 7 bases are shared with TRBD1. The CDR3 runs 12 residues. CDR1 and CDR2 from the germline V gene are ENHRY and SYGVKD. V lost 6 bases and J lost 5; bases outside the gene matches: 4. In DNA, the CDR3 is TGTGCCATCAGCATTACAGGGGACGAGCAGTACTTC. This gives the protein CAISITGDEQYF.

The genes are TRBV19 and TRBJ1-1; no clear D gene. Trimming left V 6 bases short and J 4 bases short, with 12 bases between. Germline CDR1 LNHDA, CDR2 SQIVND (reference sequence). The CDR3 is 13 residues long. The CDR3 loop reads CASSVDWTTEAFF. The CDR3 DNA is TGTGCCAGTAGCGTTGACTGGACCACTGAAGCTTTCTTT.

V and J are TRBV15 and TRBJ2-5; 9 positions agree with TRBD1. The V gene's germline CDR1 is LNHNV and CDR2 YYDKDF (reference sequence). J lost 4 bases, V lost 6 bases, and 6 bases had no gene match. The CDR3 is 14 amino acids. DNA for the CDR3: TGTGCCACCAGGGAACAGGGGGCGGGAGAGACCCAGTACTTC. Residues: CATREQGAGETQYF.

This clone has a single count. The chain couples TRBV7-2 to TRBJ1-6; 8 bases are a match to TRBD1. The junction had 2 bases not matched to a gene; V was cut back by 3 bases and J by 7 bases. Germline CDR1 and CDR2: SGHTA and FQGNSA. The CDR3 covers 14 residues. The CDR3 protein is CASSFGTGNSPLHF. In nucleotides, the CDR3 is TGTGCCAGCAGCTTTGGGACAGGCAATTCACCCCTCCACTTT.

V and J are TRBV6-6 and TRBJ1-1, with 8 positions matching TRBD1. This CDR3 region has 15 residues. Germline V gives CDR1 MNHNY, CDR2 SVGAGI (reference sequence). The ends lost 5 bases at V and 5 bases at J; junction bases unmatched: 10. This chain's CDR3 is CASSKTGQGWTEAFF. The CDR3 DNA reads TGTGCCAGCAGTAAAACAGGACAGGGTTGGACTGAAGCTTTCTTT.

V is TRBV2 and J is TRBJ2-7, with D maybe TRBD2 (6 bases). The V end was cut by 4 bases, the J end by 2 bases, with 12 bases between. Germline loops: CDR1 SNHLY, CDR2 FYNNEI. The CDR3 consists of 14 residues. CDR3 DNA: TGTGCCAGCAGTGCAGGGAGGACCACCTACGAGCAGTACTTC. This translates into CASSAGRTTYEQYF.

This clone came up once. The V and J genes are TRBV10-3 and TRBJ1-2; D is ambiguous. Germline CDR1 is ENHRY and CDR2 is SYGVKD. V was pared by 0 bases and J by 0 bases, with 5 bases between. This CDR3 is built from 14 residues. CDR3 amino acids: CAISESPANYGYTF. The CDR3 DNA follows: TGTGCCATCAGTGAGTCGCCAGCTAACTATGGCTACACCTTC.

The chain recombines TRBV20-1 with TRBJ2-1; 7 bases align to TRBD2. CDR3 length: 15 residues. The J segment lost 4 bases and the V segment lost 3 bases, leaving 9 bases of the junction unmatched. The germline gives CDR1 DFQATT, CDR2 SNEGSKA (reference sequence). CDR3 in DNA: TGCAGTGCTAGTAGGACGGGGAGGGCATACAATGAGCAGTTCTTC. It encodes CSASRTGRAYNEQFF.

This chain links TRBV6-2 or TRBV6-3 with TRBJ1-1, with D unclear. Trimming took off 0 bases at V and 6 bases at J, with 11 bases between the two ends. Germline loops: CDR1 MNHEY, CDR2 SVGEGT. This CDR3 is built from 14 residues. CDR3 amino acids: CASSYSTWVSEAFF. In nucleotides, the CDR3 is TGTGCCAGCAGTTACTCGACATGGGTATCTGAAGCTTTCTTT.

The chain recombines TRBV7-3 with TRBJ2-2; the D gene is possibly TRBD2 (6 bases). Germline values: CDR1 SGHTA, CDR2 FQGTGA. V gave up 5 bases and J gave up 1 base, with 8 bases separating them. This CDR3 has 14 amino acids. CDR3 in DNA: TGTGCCAGCAGCGAAGCGGGGAACACCGGGGAGCTGTTTTTT. It yields the protein CASSEAGNTGELFF.

The V gene is TRBV7-9, the J gene TRBJ1-3; no reliable D call. Germline CDR1 reads SEHNR; CDR2 reads FQNEAQ (reference sequence). The V end was cut by 3 bases, the J end by 0 bases, with 9 bases between. There are 15 residues in the CDR3. The CDR3 here is CASSFARSSGNTIYF. CDR3 bases: TGTGCCAGCAGCTTTGCCCGGAGCTCTGGAAACACCATATATTTT.

This rearrangement joins TRBV9 to TRBJ2-2; D is ambiguous. Per the germline V gene, CDR1 is SGDLS and CDR2 is YYNGEE. This CDR3 has 15 amino acids. Trimming cost V 0 bases and J 3 bases, with 9 bases left between them. CDR3 sequence: CASSVGVIDTGELFF. In DNA form, the CDR3 reads TGTGCCAGCAGCGTAGGTGTAATTGACACCGGGGAGCTGTTTTTT. Supplemented by reference TRBV9 and TRBJ2-2, the full variable domain reads DSGVTQTPKHLITATGQRVTLRCSPRSGDLSVYWYQQSLDQGLQFLIQYYNGEERAKGNILERFSAQQFPDLHSELNLSSLELGDSALYFCASSVGVIDTGELFFGEGSRLTVL.

Here the CDR3 DNA reads TGTGCCAGCAGGCCGGGAGGGGCCTATGGCTACACCTTC. It codes for CASRPGGAYGYTF. This chain connects TRBV28 to TRBJ1-2, with D possibly TRBD1 on 5 matching bases. Trimming took off 6 bases at V and 4 bases at J, with 12 bases between the two ends. This CDR3 region has 13 residues. Germline CDR1 and CDR2: MDHEN and SYDVKM.

CDR3 loop: CASSIRSGSYGYTF. CDR3 bases: TGTGCCAGTAGTATACGATCAGGGAGCTATGGCTACACCTTC. The rearrangement uses TRBV19 and TRBJ1-2, with D tentatively TRBD1 (5 bases). V was trimmed by 2 bases and J by 4 bases, leaving 11 bases between them. Per the germline V gene, CDR1 is LNHDA and CDR2 is SQIVND (reference sequence). The CDR3 is 14 amino acids.

V usage is TRBV6-5 and J usage is TRBJ2-5, with D possibly matching TRBD2 (5 bases). CDR3 size: 15 residues. V lost 7 bases and J lost 0, with 15 bases in between. Germline V gene lookup returns CDR1 MNHEY and CDR2 SVGAGI. The CDR3, as DNA: TGTGCCAGCACCGCCGGGCTAGCTCACCAAGAGACCCAGTACTTC. Its translation is CASTAGLAHQETQYF.

The chain links TRBV7-2 to TRBJ2-5; perhaps TRBD2 as D (5 bases). V was pared by 3 bases and J by 5 bases, with 13 bases between. Germline CDR1 reads SGHTA; CDR2 reads FQGNSA. The CDR3 spans 14 residues. CDR3 DNA: TGTGCCAGCAGCTTTAGGCGGGTGAGGGAGACCCAGTACTTC. It encodes CASSFRRVRETQYF.

V usage is TRBV25-1 and J usage is TRBJ1-2; 8 bases align to TRBD1. V shed 4 bases and J 4 bases; nucleotides not matched to a gene: 5. This CDR3 comprises 14 residues. Germline V gene data show CDR1 as MGHDK and CDR2 as SYGVNS. CDR3 in amino acids: CASSGQTGVYGYTF. DNA for the CDR3: TGTGCCAGCAGTGGGCAGACAGGGGTCTATGGCTACACCTTC.

The gene calls are TRBV5-1 and TRBJ1-4; tentative D call: TRBD1 (5 bases). Germline CDR1 is SGHRS and CDR2 is YFSETQ. The CDR3 spans 13 residues. The V end lost 6 bases, the J end lost 0 bases, and 6 bases lay between the germline ends. In nucleotides, the CDR3 is TGCGCCAGCAAAGGGGCAACTAATGAAAAACTGTTTTTT. This translates into CASKGATNEKLFF.

The rearrangement uses TRBV7-2 and TRBJ1-5; no reliable D call. Trimming shortened V by 4 bases and J by 8 bases, and 9 bases separated the two germline ends. This CDR3 is 12 amino acids long. CDR1 and CDR2 (germline): SGHTA, FQGNSA. CDR3 residues: CASSSYQKPQHF. For the CDR3, the DNA is TGTGCCAGCAGCTCGTATCAGAAGCCCCAGCATTTT.

The chain links TRBV24-1 to TRBJ2-7; D uncertain. Between the trimmed V and J ends, which lost 8 bases and 4 bases, there was a span of 14 bases. This CDR3 spans 13 amino acids. Germline CDR1 reads KGHDR; CDR2 reads SFDVKD. The CDR3 is CATKGNPIYEQYF. CDR3 DNA: TGTGCCACCAAAGGTAACCCCATTTACGAGCAGTACTTC.